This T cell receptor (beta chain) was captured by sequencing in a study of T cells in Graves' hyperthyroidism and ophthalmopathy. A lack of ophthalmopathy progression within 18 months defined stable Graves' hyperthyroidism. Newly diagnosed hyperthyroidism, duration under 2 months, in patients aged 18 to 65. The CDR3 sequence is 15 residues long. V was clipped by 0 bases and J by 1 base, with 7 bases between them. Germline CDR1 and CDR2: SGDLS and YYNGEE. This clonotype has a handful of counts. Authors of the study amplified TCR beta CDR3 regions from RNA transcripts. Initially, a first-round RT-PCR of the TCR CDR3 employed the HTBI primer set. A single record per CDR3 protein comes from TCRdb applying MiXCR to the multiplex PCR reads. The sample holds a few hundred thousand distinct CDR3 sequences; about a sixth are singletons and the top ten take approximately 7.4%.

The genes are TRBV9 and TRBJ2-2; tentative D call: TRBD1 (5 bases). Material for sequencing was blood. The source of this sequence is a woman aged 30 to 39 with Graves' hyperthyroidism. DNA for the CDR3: TGTGCCAGCAGCGTAGCCGGACAGAACACCGGGGAGCTGTTTTTT. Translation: CASSVAGQNTGELFF.